The rows below give T cell receptor beta chains drawn from one sample of a study of shared clonotypes between healthy human individuals. The protocol was immunoSEQ multiplex PCR, while the TCRdb copy is restricted to in-frame clones and leaves out a portion. The sample lists 2 million to 2.5 million clones; over 85% were seen once. Sequencing was performed on naive CD4+ T cells from PBMCs. All receptors derive from a man younger than 30 in good health. Some clones in this sample may be carry-over from other donors' samples. The CDR3 runs from the conserved cysteine through the conserved F or W. A D gene is named only where the DNA matches it firmly. The size of a clone is reported for some rows only, either as once, few or many, or as a class for expanded clones.

clone_size	v_call	d_call	j_call	cdr3_nt	cdr3_aa
.	TRBV4-1	.	TRBJ2-3	TGCGCCAGCAGCCTCTTGGGAGGGGGGCCCAGCACAGATACGCAGTATTTT	CASSLLGGGPSTDTQYF
.	TRBV9	.	TRBJ2-7	TGTGCCAGCAGCGTAGCCAGGGCACAGGACGAGCAGTACTTC	CASSVARAQDEQYF
.	TRBV14	TRBD2	TRBJ2-3	TGTGCCAGCAGCCAAGGGAGGGCGGGAGTCGGCACAGATACGCAGTATTTT	CASSQGRAGVGTDTQYF
.	TRBV5-1	TRBD2	TRBJ2-7	TGCGCCAGCAGCCCCCAGGCGGGAGTTAACGAGCAGTACTTC	CASSPQAGVNEQYF
.	TRBV6-5	.	TRBJ1-1	TGTGCCAGCAGACTTTGGGCGGAGGCCACTGAAGCTTTCTTT	CASRLWAEATEAFF
.	TRBV6-1	TRBD2	TRBJ2-3	TGTGCCAGCAGTGGGTGGACTAGCGGGAGAGGTTCCACAGATACGCAGTATTTT	CASSGWTSGRGSTDTQYF
.	TRBV29-1	.	TRBJ2-5	TGCAGCGAGCTAGGACTCCAAGAGACCCAGTACTTC	CSELGLQETQYF
once	TRBV18	.	TRBJ2-7	TGTGCCAGCTCACCATTTCCCGCGGGGAGAGCCTACGAGCAGTACTTC	CASSPFPAGRAYEQYF
.	TRBV16	TRBD2	TRBJ2-7	TGTGCCAGCAGCCCTCCTCGGACTAGCGGGAGTAGATACGAGCAGTACTTC	CASSPPRTSGSRYEQYF
.	TRBV4-1	TRBD1	TRBJ1-4	TGCGCCAGCAGCTCCCTGGGACAGGCTAATGAAAAACTGTTTTTT	CASSSLGQANEKLFF
.	TRBV18	.	TRBJ2-2	TGTGCCAGCTCACGCGACTACCTGTCGGGGACCGGGGAGCTGTTTTTT	CASSRDYLSGTGELFF
.	TRBV19	TRBD1	TRBJ1-2	TGTGCCAGTAGCCCGACAGGGGGGTTGGGGGGCTACACCTTC	CASSPTGGLGGYTF
once	TRBV28	.	TRBJ1-5	TGTGCCAGCAGTTTGGGCGGAGGGAGTCAGCCCCAGCATTTT	CASSLGGGSQPQHF
.	TRBV5-1	.	TRBJ1-2	TGCGCCAGCAGCTCGGACTTTAACTATGGCTACACCTTC	CASSSDFNYGYTF
.	TRBV7-2	.	TRBJ1-1	TGTGCCAGCAGCTTTCGGAGGGAGAACACTGAAGCTTTCTTT	CASSFRRENTEAFF
.	TRBV28	TRBD1	TRBJ2-7	TGTGCCAGCAGTTCGGGACAGATTTCCTACGAGCAGTACTTC	CASSSGQISYEQYF
.	TRBV7-3	.	TRBJ1-2	TGTGCCAGCAGCTCTGGGCAACCCGGAGGCTACACCTTC	CASSSGQPGGYTF
.	TRBV27	TRBD1	TRBJ2-7	TGTGCCAGCAGTAGGACAGGGGAGGGGTCCGAGCAGTACTTC	CASSRTGEGSEQYF
.	TRBV10-3	.	TRBJ2-7	TGTGCCAGCAGGAACTCGGGGCAGGGAGGTTACGAGCAGTACTTC	CASRNSGQGGYEQYF
.	TRBV18	.	TRBJ2-7	TGTGCCAGCTCACCACCGGCTGGCTCCTACGAGCAGTACTTC	CASSPPAGSYEQYF
.	TRBV19	.	TRBJ2-7	TGTGCCAGTAGTATACGAGGGAGCTCCTACGAGCAGTACTTC	CASSIRGSSYEQYF
.	TRBV28	.	TRBJ2-1	TGTGCCAGCACCCAAGCGGACCTACTCTACAATGAGCAGTTCTTC	CASTQADLLYNEQFF
.	TRBV27	.	TRBJ2-3	TGTGCCAGCAGTTTATACATTCAGGATACGCAGTATTTT	CASSLYIQDTQYF
.	TRBV6-4	TRBD1	TRBJ1-5	TGTGCCAGCAACTCCGGGACAGACAATCAGCCCCAGCATTTT	CASNSGTDNQPQHF
.	TRBV10-1	.	TRBJ1-3	TGCGCCAGCCCCCAGTCAAGGTACGGCTGCCCTGGAAACACCATATATTTT	CASPQSRYGCPGNTIYF
.	TRBV7-2	TRBD1	TRBJ2-5	TGTGCCAGCAGCTTAGGTGGGACAGAAGAGACCCAGTACTTC	CASSLGGTEETQYF
.	TRBV7-2	.	TRBJ2-7	TGTGCCAGCAGCCGAACTTACGCAGGGAGCGTCCACGAGCAGTACTTC	CASSRTYAGSVHEQYF
.	TRBV11-2	TRBD2	TRBJ2-1	TGTGCCAGCAGCACACAACTAGCGGGAGGAGGCAATGAGCAGTTCTTC	CASSTQLAGGGNEQFF
.	TRBV5-1	.	TRBJ2-7	TGCGCCAGCAGCTTGGCTCAGGGGCCCCTTTACGAGCAGTACTTC	CASSLAQGPLYEQYF
.	TRBV7-3	.	TRBJ2-3	TGTGCCAGCAGCGCCGCCAAGCGCACAGATACGCAGTATTTT	CASSAAKRTDTQYF
.	TRBV6-1	TRBD2	TRBJ2-7	TGTGCCAGCAGCGCCCTAGCGGGGAGCTCCTACGAGCAGTACTTC	CASSALAGSSYEQYF
.	TRBV18	.	TRBJ2-1	TGTGCCAGCTCCCTAGCGTCGAGGGACGATGAGCAGTTCTTC	CASSLASRDDEQFF
.	TRBV2	TRBD2	TRBJ2-5	TGTGCCAGCAGTGACGAACTAGCGGGTCTGCAAGAGACCCAGTACTTC	CASSDELAGLQETQYF
.	TRBV7-2	.	TRBJ1-4	TGTGCCAGCAGCGTCCAGGGAATTAATGAAAAACTGTTTTTT	CASSVQGINEKLFF
few	TRBV7-9	.	TRBJ1-1	TGTGCCAGCAGCTTAGTAGGGCCTGAAGCTTTCTTT	CASSLVGPEAFF
.	TRBV11-3	.	TRBJ2-1	TGTGCCAGCAGCTTGGGGCGGAGTTGGGATGAGCAGTTCTTC	CASSLGRSWDEQFF
.	TRBV9	.	TRBJ2-7	TGTGCCAGCAGCCCAGGGGGGCTAGCCTACGAGCAGTACTTC	CASSPGGLAYEQYF
.	TRBV18	TRBD2	TRBJ2-3	TGTGCCAGCTCACCGGGACTAGTGGATACGCAGTATTTT	CASSPGLVDTQYF
.	TRBV18	TRBD1	TRBJ2-7	TGTGCCAGCTCACCCGGAGGGGGACAGGGCTACGAGCAGTACTTC	CASSPGGGQGYEQYF
.	TRBV5-1	.	TRBJ1-1	TGCGCCAGCCGTCCATTATCACTAGACACTGAAGCTTTCTTT	CASRPLSLDTEAFF
few	TRBV29-1	.	TRBJ1-1	TGCAGCGTTGCGGGGCCGAACACTGAAGCTTTCTTT	CSVAGPNTEAFF
few	TRBV9	.	TRBJ2-1	TGTGCCAGCAGCGTAGCCGGAGACCACTACAATGAGCAGTTCTTC	CASSVAGDHYNEQFF
.	TRBV2	TRBD1	TRBJ2-2	TGTGCCAGCCGAGGACAGGGGATCGGGGAGCTGTTTTTT	CASRGQGIGELFF
once	TRBV18	TRBD1	TRBJ1-5	TGTGCCAGCTCGTCTCAGGGGGCTCCCAATCAGCCCCAGCATTTT	CASSSQGAPNQPQHF
.	TRBV5-1	.	TRBJ2-5	TGCGCCAGCAGCTTCCAGACAAGCGCCGAGGGCGAGACCCAGTACTTC	CASSFQTSAEGETQYF
once	TRBV2	TRBD1	TRBJ2-7	TGTGCCAGCACCAGGGGGCCGTACGAGCAGTACTTC	CASTRGPYEQYF
.	TRBV27	TRBD1	TRBJ1-2	TGTGCCAGCAGTCCCCTGGGGGACAGGGGCCAAAACTATGGCTACACCTTC	CASSPLGDRGQNYGYTF
.	TRBV28	.	TRBJ2-5	TGTGCCAGCAGTTTAGCGGGCGTAGGGGAGACCCAGTACTTC	CASSLAGVGETQYF
.	TRBV7-2	.	TRBJ1-2	TGTGCCAGCAGCTTAGGGGGGGCGCGAGGCTACACCTTC	CASSLGGARGYTF
.	TRBV5-5	TRBD1	TRBJ1-1	TGTGCCAGCAGCCAGGCGACAGGGATGAACACTGAAGCTTTCTTT	CASSQATGMNTEAFF
.	TRBV7-2	TRBD1	TRBJ1-2	TGTGCCAGCAGCCCGGGACAGGGGGCGACCTATGGCTACACCTTC	CASSPGQGATYGYTF